This T cell receptor (beta chain) was identified during a study of control samples from healthy donors and cancer patients. The V end was cut by 0 bases, the J end by 4 bases, with 16 bases between. This CDR3 region has 16 residues. The germline V gene encodes CDR1 MNHEY and CDR2 SVGEGT. Clones were read by immunoSEQ multiplex PCR, and TCRdb kept only the in-frame ones, dropping some. The top ten hold 2% to 3% of the sample, which has 100,000 to 150,000 clones, roughly 90% seen once. The V and J genes are TRBV6-2 or TRBV6-3 and TRBJ2-7; tentatively, D is TRBD2 (5 bases). The TCR originated in a man in his forties or fifties in good health. Source material: blood. The CDR3 spells CASSYSGLPTSYEQYF. The CDR3 DNA reads as TGTGCCAGCAGTTACTCCGGACTCCCCACTTCTTACGAGCAGTACTTC.